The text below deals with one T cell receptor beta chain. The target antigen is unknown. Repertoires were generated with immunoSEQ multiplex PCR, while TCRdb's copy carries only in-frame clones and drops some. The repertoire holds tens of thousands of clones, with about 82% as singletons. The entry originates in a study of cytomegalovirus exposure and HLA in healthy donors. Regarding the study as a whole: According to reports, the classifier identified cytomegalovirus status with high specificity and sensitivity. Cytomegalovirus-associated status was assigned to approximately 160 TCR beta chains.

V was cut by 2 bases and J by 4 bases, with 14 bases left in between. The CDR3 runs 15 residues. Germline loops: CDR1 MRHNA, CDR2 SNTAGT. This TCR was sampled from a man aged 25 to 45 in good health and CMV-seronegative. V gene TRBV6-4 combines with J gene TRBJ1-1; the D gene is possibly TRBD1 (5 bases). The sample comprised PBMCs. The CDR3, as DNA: TGTGCCAGCAGTGACGGGGAGGAGGGGAGCACTGAAGCTTTCTTT. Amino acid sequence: CASSDGEEGSTEAFF.